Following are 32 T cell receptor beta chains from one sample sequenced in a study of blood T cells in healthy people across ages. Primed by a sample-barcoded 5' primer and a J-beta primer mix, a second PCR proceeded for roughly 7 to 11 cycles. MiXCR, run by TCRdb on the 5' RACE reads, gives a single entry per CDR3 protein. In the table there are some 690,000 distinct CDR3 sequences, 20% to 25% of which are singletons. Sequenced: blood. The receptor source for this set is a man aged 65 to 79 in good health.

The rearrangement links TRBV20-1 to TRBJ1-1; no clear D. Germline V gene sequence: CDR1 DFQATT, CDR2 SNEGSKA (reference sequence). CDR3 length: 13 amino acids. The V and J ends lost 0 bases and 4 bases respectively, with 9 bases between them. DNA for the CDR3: TGCAGTGCTAGAGATCGAAGGGTCACTGAAGCTTTCTTT. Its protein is CSARDRRVTEAFF.

The CDR3 loop reads CASRVAPEDGTEAFF. For the CDR3, the DNA is TGTGCCAGCAGAGTTGCTCCAGAGGATGGCACTGAAGCTTTCTTT. The chain couples TRBV6-4 to TRBJ1-1; no clear D. The germline V gene encodes CDR1 MRHNA and CDR2 SNTAGT. Trimming left V 6 bases short and J 4 bases short, with 18 bases between. The CDR3 contains 15 residues.

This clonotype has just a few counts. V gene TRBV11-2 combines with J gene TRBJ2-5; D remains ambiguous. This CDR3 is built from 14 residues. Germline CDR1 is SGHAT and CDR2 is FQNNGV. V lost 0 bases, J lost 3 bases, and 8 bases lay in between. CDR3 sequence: CASSLDPQEETQYF. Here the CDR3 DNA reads TGTGCCAGCAGCTTAGATCCCCAGGAAGAGACCCAGTACTTC.

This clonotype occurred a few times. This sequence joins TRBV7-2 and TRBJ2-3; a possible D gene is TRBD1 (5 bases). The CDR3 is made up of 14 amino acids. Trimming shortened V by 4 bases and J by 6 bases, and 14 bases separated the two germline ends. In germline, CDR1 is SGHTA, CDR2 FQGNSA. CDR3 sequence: CASSSQGSWDTQYF. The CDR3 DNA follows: TGTGCCAGCAGCTCGCAGGGTTCATGGGATACGCAGTATTTT.

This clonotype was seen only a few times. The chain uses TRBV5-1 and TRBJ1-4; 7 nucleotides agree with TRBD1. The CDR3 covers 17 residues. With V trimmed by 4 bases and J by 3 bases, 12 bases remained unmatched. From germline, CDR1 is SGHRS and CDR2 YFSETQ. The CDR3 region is CASSLRGQRTANEKLFF. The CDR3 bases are TGCGCCAGCAGCCTGAGGGGACAGAGGACCGCTAATGAAAAACTGTTTTTT.

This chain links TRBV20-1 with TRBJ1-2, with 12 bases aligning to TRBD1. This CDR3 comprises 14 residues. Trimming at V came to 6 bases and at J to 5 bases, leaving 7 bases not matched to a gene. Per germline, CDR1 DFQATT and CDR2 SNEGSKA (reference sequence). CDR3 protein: CSARRDRGQYGYTF. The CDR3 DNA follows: TGCAGTGCCAGGAGGGACAGGGGGCAATATGGCTACACCTTC.

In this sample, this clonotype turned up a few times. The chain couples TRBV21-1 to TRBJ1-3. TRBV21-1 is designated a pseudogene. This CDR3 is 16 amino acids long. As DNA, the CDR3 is TGTGCCAGCAGCAAAACGCGACAAGGAGTTGGAAACACCATATATTTT. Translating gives CASSKTRQGVGNTIYF.

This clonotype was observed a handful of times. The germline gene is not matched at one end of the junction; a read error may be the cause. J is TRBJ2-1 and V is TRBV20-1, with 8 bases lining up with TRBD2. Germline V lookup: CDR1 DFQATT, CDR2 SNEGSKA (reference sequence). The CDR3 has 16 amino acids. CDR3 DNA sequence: TGCAGCGCTAGAGATCGGGGGGGATACTCCTACAATGAGCAGTTCTTC. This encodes CSARDRGGYSYNEQFF.

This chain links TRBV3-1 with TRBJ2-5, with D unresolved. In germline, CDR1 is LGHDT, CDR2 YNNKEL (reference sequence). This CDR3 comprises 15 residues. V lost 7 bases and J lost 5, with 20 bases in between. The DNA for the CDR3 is TGTGCCAGCACGCCATACACGACGGGCAAGGAGACCCAGTACTTC. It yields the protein CASTPYTTGKETQYF.

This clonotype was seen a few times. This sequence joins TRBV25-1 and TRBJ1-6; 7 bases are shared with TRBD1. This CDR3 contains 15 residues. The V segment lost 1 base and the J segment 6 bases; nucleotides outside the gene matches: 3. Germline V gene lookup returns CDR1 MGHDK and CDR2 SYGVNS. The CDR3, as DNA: TGTGCCAGCAGTGAATCGGGACAGAGTAATTCACCCCTCCACTTT. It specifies CASSESGQSNSPLHF.

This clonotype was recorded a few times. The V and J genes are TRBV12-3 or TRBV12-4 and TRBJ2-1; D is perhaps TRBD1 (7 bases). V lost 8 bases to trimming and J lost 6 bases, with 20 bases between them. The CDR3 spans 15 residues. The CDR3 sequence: CASRRDRRNSNEQFF. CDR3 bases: TGTGCCAGCCGGCGGGACAGAAGGAATTCCAATGAGCAGTTCTTC.

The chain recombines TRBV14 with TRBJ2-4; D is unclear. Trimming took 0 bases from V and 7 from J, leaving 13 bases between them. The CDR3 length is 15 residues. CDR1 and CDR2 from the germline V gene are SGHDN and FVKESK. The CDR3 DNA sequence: TGTGCCAGCAGCCAAGATTTCCCTTGGCCTAACATTCAGTACTTC. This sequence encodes CASSQDFPWPNIQYF.

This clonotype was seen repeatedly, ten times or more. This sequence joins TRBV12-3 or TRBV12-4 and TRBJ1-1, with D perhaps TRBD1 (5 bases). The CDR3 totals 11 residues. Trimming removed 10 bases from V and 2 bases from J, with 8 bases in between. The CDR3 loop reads CATRGNTEAFF. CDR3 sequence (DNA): TGTGCCACGAGGGGAAACACTGAAGCTTTCTTT.

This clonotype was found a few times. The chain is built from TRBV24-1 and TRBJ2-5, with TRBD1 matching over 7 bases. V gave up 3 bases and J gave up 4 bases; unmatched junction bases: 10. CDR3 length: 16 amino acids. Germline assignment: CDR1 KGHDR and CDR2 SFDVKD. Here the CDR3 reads CATSDPGQERRETQYF. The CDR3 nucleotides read TGTGCCACCAGTGATCCAGGACAGGAACGGAGAGAGACCCAGTACTTC.

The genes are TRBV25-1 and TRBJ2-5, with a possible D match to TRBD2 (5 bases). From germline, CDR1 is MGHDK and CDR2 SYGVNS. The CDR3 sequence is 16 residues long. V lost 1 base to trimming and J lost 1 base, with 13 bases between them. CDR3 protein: CASSESARGFQETQYF. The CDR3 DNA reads TGTGCCAGCAGTGAATCCGCCCGGGGTTTCCAAGAGACCCAGTACTTC.

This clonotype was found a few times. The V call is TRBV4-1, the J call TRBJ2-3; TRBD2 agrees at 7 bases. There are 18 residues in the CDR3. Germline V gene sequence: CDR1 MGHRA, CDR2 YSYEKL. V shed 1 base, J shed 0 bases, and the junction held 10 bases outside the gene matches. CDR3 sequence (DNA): TGCGCCAGCAGCCAAGGTTGGGCTAGCGGCCCTAGCACAGATACGCAGTATTTT. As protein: CASSQGWASGPSTDTQYF.

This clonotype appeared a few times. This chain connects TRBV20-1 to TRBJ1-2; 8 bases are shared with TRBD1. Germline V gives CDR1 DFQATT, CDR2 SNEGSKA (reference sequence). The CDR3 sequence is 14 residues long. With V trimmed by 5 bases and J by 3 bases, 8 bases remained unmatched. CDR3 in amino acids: CSAGDRTGDYGYTF. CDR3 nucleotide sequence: TGCAGTGCTGGGGACAGGACCGGGGACTATGGCTACACCTTC.

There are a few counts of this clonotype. In DNA, the CDR3 is TGTGCCAGCACCAGCGCAGAGGGGAGGCGCTACACCTTC. It codes for CASTSAEGRRYTF. The J gene is TRBJ1-2, the V gene TRBV12-3 or TRBV12-4; D possibly corresponds to TRBD1 (5 bases). The V end was cut by 7 bases, the J end by 9 bases, with 18 bases between. The length of the CDR3 is 13 residues.

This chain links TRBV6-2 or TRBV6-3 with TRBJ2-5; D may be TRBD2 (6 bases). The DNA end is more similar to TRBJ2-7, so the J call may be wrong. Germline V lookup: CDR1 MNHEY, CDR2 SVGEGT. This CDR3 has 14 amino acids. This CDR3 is CASSSIRGNYEQYV. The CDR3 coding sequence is TGTGCCAGCAGTTCTATCCGGGGGAACTACGAGCAGTACGTC.

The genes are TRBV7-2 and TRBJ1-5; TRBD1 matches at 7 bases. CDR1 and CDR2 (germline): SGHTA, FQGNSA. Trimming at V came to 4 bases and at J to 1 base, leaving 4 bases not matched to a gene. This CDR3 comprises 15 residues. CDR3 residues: CASSWDSSSNQPQHF. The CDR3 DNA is TGTGCCAGCAGCTGGGACAGCTCCAGCAATCAGCCCCAGCATTTT.

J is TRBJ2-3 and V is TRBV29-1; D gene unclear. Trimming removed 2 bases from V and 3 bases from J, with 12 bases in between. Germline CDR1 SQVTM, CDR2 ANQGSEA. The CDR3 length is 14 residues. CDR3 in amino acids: CSVEPGGRTDTQYF. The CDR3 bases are TGCAGCGTTGAACCGGGTGGTAGAACAGATACGCAGTATTTT.

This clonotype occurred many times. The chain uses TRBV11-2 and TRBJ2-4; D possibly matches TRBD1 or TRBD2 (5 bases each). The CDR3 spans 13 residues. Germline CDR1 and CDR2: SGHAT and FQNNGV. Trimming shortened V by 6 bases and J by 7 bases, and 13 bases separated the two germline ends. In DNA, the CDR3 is TGTGCCAGCAGGAGGGCCTGGGGCAACATTCAGTACTTC. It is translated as CASRRAWGNIQYF.

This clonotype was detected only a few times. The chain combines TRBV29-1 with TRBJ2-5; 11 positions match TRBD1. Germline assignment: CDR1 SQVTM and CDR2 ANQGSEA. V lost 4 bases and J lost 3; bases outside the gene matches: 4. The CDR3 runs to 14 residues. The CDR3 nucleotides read TGCAGCGTTGGGCGGACAGGGGGCGAAGAGACCCAGTACTTC. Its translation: CSVGRTGGEETQYF. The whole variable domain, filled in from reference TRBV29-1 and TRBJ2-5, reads SAVISQKPSRDICQRGTSLTIQCQVDSQVTMMFWYRQQPGQSLTLIATANQGSEATYESGFVIDKFPISRPNLTFSTLTVSNMSPEDSSIYLCSVGRTGGEETQYFGPGTRLLVL.

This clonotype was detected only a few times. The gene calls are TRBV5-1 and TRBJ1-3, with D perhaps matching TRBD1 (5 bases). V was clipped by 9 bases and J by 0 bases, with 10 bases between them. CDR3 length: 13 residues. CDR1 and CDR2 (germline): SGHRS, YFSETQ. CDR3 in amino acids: CATGTGSGNTIYF. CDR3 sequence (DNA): TGCGCCACCGGGACGGGCTCTGGAAACACCATATATTTT.

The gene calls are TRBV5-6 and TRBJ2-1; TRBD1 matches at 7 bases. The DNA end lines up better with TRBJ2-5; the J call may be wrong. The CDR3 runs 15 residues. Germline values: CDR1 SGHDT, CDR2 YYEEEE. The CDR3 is CASSLEGAFTQTQYF. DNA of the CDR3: TGTGCCAGCAGCTTGGAGGGGGCCTTTACCCAGACCCAGTACTTC.

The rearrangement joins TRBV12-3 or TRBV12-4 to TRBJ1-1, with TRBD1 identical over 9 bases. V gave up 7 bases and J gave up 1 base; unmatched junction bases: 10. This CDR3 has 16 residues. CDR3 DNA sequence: TGTGCCAGCAAAAAACAGGGGGCTGCCGCGAACACTGAAGCTTTCTTT. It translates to CASKKQGAAANTEAFF.

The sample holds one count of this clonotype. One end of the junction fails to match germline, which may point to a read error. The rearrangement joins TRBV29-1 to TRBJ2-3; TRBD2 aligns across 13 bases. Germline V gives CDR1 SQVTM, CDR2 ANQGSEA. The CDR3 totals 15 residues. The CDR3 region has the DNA TGCAGCGTTGCCCCACTAGCGGGAGGGTCAGATACGCGGTATTTT. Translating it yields CSVAPLAGGSDTRYF.

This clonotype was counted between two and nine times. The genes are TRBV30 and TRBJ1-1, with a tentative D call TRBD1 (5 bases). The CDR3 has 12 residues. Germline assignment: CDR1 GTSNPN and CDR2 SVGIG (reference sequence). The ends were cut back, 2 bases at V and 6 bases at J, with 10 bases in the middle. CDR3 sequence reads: CAWSRQGAEAFF. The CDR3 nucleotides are TGTGCCTGGAGTCGGCAGGGTGCTGAAGCTTTCTTT. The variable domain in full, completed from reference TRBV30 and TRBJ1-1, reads SQTIHQWPATLVQPVGSPLSLECTVEGTSNPNLYWYRQAAGRGLQLLFYSVGIGQISSEVPQNLSASRPQDRQFILSSKKLLLSDSGFYLCAWSRQGAEAFFGQGTRLTVV.

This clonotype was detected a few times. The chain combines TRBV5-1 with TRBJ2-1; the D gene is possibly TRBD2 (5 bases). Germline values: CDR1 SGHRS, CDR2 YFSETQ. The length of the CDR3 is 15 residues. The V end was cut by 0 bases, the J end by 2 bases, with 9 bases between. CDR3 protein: CASSLEGVAYNEQFF. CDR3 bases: TGCGCCAGCAGCTTGGAGGGAGTTGCCTACAATGAGCAGTTCTTC. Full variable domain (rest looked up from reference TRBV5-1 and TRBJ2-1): KAGVTQTPRYLIKTRGQQVTLSCSPISGHRSVSWYQQTPGQGLQFLFEYFSETQRNKGNFPGRFSGRQFSNSRSEMNVSTLELGDSALYLCASSLEGVAYNEQFFGPGTRLTVL.

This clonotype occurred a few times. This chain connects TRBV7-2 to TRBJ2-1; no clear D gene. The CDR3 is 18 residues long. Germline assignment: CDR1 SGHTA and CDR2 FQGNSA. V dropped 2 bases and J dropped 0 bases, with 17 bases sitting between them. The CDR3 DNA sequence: TGTGCCAGCAGCTTAACCTACCGGACCCTCAGCTCCTACAATGAGCAGTTCTTC. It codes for CASSLTYRTLSSYNEQFF.

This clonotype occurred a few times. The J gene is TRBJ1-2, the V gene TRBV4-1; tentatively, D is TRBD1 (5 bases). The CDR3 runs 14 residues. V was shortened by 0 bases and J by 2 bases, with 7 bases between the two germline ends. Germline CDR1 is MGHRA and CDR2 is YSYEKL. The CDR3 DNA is TGCGCCAGCAGCCAAGAGAAGGGGAACTATGGCTACACCTTC. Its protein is CASSQEKGNYGYTF.

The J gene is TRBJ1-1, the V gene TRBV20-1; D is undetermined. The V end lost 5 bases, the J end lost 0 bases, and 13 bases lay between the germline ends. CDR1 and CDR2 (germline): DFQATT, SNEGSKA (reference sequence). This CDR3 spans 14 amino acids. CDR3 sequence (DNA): TGCAGTGCTGTCCGACCGAGACTGAACACTGAAGCTTTCTTT. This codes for CSAVRPRLNTEAFF.